These T cell receptor beta chains were read from a single sample in a study of OX40 agonist ivuxolimab in advanced cancers. Produced via immunoSEQ multiplex PCR; TCRdb's table is partial and in-frame only. The sample shows approximately 87,000 clones, 88% of them seen only once. Specimen: CD4+ or CD8+ T cells sorted from blood, collected in a trial of the OX40 agonist ivuxolimab. All receptors derive from an adult with an advanced solid tumor such as melanoma, head and neck, liver or kidney cancer. The CDR3 runs from the conserved cysteine through the conserved F or W. D genes are given only for firm matches. Clone size is stated in some rows and not others, as once, few, many or a class when expanded.

v_call,j_call,d_call,clone_size,cdr3_nt,cdr3_aa
TRBV19,TRBJ2-5,NA,NA,TGTGCCAGTAGTCTCGACTGGCGGGAGACCCAGTACTTC,CASSLDWRETQYF
TRBV11-2,TRBJ2-2,TRBD2,NA,TGTGCCAGCAGCTTAGATGTTCCTAGCGGGAGCACCGGGGAGCTGTTTTTT,CASSLDVPSGSTGELFF
TRBV18,TRBJ2-7,TRBD1,few,TGTGCCAGCTCACCACCGGGGGGACAGGGTAACGAGCAGTACTTC,CASSPPGGQGNEQYF
TRBV2,TRBJ1-5,TRBD1,NA,TGTGCCAGCAGTGGGACAGGGGAACAGCCCCAGCATTTT,CASSGTGEQPQHF
TRBV11-2,TRBJ2-3,NA,NA,TGTGCCAGCAGCTTCCAACCCTCAGATACGCAGTATTTT,CASSFQPSDTQYF
TRBV29-1,TRBJ2-3,NA,NA,TGCAGCGTTAGCAGCCAGGTACGGGATTATACGCAGTATTTT,CSVSSQVRDYTQYF
TRBV10-3,TRBJ2-7,NA,NA,TGTGCCATCAGTGCCGACACAGGGAGCTCCTACGAGCAGTACTTC,CAISADTGSSYEQYF
TRBV7-9,TRBJ2-5,NA,NA,TGTGCCAGCAGCTCGGACGCCGGGTGGCAAGAGACCCAGTACTTC,CASSSDAGWQETQYF
TRBV27,TRBJ1-2,NA,few,TGTGCCAGCAGTTCTGGACAAAGATCTAACTATGGCTACACCTTC,CASSSGQRSNYGYTF
TRBV5-5,TRBJ2-7,NA,NA,TGTGCCAGCAGCTGGGACGACTGGGGCGAGCAGTACTTC,CASSWDDWGEQYF
TRBV7-3,TRBJ2-7,TRBD1,NA,TGTGCCAGCAGCGCCCGACAGGGTTACGAGCAGTACTTC,CASSARQGYEQYF
TRBV18,TRBJ2-5,NA,NA,TGTGCCAGCTCACCAGGCCCCACCGGGGAGACCCAGTACTTC,CASSPGPTGETQYF
TRBV28,TRBJ2-7,TRBD1,NA,TGTGCCAGCAGTTTGGGGGACAGGGAATACGAGCAGTACTTC,CASSLGDREYEQYF
TRBV5-8,TRBJ1-2,NA,once,TGTGCCAGCAGCCCCAGTTATGGCTACACCTTC,CASSPSYGYTF
TRBV19,TRBJ1-4,NA,NA,TGTGCCAGTAGTTACAGGGTGGCTAATGAAAAACTGTTTTTT,CASSYRVANEKLFF
TRBV10-1,TRBJ1-1,NA,NA,TGCGCCAGCAGTGAGTCGACGGGGAGCACTGAAGCTTTCTTT,CASSESTGSTEAFF
TRBV5-4,TRBJ1-2,NA,few,TGTGCCAGCAGCTTGGACAGGGTAAACTATGGCTACACCTTC,CASSLDRVNYGYTF
TRBV2,TRBJ1-1,NA,few,TGTGCCAGCAAGCGGGCCAGGGACACTGAAGCTTTCTTT,CASKRARDTEAFF
TRBV27,TRBJ1-1,NA,NA,TGTGCCAGCAGTTCCTCCTTGAACACTGAAGCTTTCTTT,CASSSSLNTEAFF
TRBV13,TRBJ2-7,TRBD1,NA,TGTGCCAGCAGTCCGTCCGGGACAGGGGATCGAGAGCAGTACTTC,CASSPSGTGDREQYF
TRBV19,TRBJ1-1,NA,NA,TGTGCCAGTACCCTTAACACTGAAGCTTTCTTT,CASTLNTEAFF
TRBV7-9,TRBJ1-4,NA,NA,TGTGCCAGCAGCTTAGGAGGGCAAGATGAAAAACTGTTTTTT,CASSLGGQDEKLFF
TRBV7-8,TRBJ1-2,NA,NA,TGTGCCAGCAGCTTTGCAGAACTCTATGGCTACACCTTC,CASSFAELYGYTF
TRBV2,TRBJ2-1,TRBD2,NA,TGTGCCAGCAGTGGTATAGCGGGCGACTACAATGAGCAGTTCTTC,CASSGIAGDYNEQFF
TRBV5-1,TRBJ1-1,NA,NA,TGCGCCAGCAGCTTCCGGTTAGGGAACACTGAAGCTTTCTTT,CASSFRLGNTEAFF
TRBV27,TRBJ2-2,NA,few,TGTGCCAGCAGCCTAGACCAGAACACCGGGGAGCTGTTTTTT,CASSLDQNTGELFF
TRBV7-2,TRBJ2-7,NA,few,TGTGCCAGCAGCTTAGTTATCGGGAGCTCCTACGAGCAGTACTTC,CASSLVIGSSYEQYF
TRBV9,TRBJ2-1,TRBD2,NA,TGTGCCAGCAGCGTCGCGACTAGCGGGAGTTCCGGCTACAATGAGCAGTTCTTC,CASSVATSGSSGYNEQFF
TRBV10-3,TRBJ1-5,NA,NA,TGTGCCATCAGTGCCCGGGACAGCAATCAGCCCCAGCATTTT,CAISARDSNQPQHF
TRBV19,TRBJ1-1,NA,NA,TGTGCCAGTAGCCCTATATACGGGGGATTGAGGACTGAAGCTTTCTTT,CASSPIYGGLRTEAFF
TRBV4-1,TRBJ1-5,TRBD1,NA,TGCGCCAGCAGCCAAGCCTATTCGGCAACAGGGGCGAATCAGCCCCAGCATTTT,CASSQAYSATGANQPQHF
TRBV9,TRBJ2-1,TRBD2,NA,TGTGCCAGCAGCGTAGTCCCAGCGGGGGACAATGAGCAGTTCTTC,CASSVVPAGDNEQFF
TRBV19,TRBJ2-2,NA,few,TGTGCCAGTAAGGGGTTCGGTCTGGGCAGGACGAACACCGGGGAGCTGTTTTTT,CASKGFGLGRTNTGELFF
TRBV19,TRBJ1-5,TRBD1,NA,TGTGCCAGTAGTCGACAGGGTCAGAATCAGCCCCAGCATTTT,CASSRQGQNQPQHF
TRBV11-2,TRBJ1-2,NA,once,TGTGCCAGCAACCTCGCGGGTGGATATGGCTACACCTTC,CASNLAGGYGYTF
TRBV6-1,TRBJ2-5,NA,NA,TGTGCCAGCAGTGACTTCGAGACCCAGTACTTC,CASSDFETQYF
TRBV5-4,TRBJ1-2,NA,NA,TGTGCCAGCAGCCTCCTGGATAACTATGGCTACACCTTC,CASSLLDNYGYTF
TRBV18,TRBJ2-4,NA,NA,TGTGCCAGCTCACCACCGGGCGGACTGACCAAAAACATTCAGTACTTC,CASSPPGGLTKNIQYF
TRBV5-1,TRBJ2-1,NA,NA,TGCGCCAGCAGCTTTCAACAGGCAAGCTCCTACAATGAGCAGTTCTTC,CASSFQQASSYNEQFF
TRBV19,TRBJ1-1,NA,NA,TGTGCCAGTAGTATCCACTTTATGAACACTGAAGCTTTCTTT,CASSIHFMNTEAFF
TRBV5-1,TRBJ1-1,NA,once,TGCGCCAGCAGCTTGGTAGGGATCGACACTGAAGCTTTCTTT,CASSLVGIDTEAFF
TRBV7-8,TRBJ2-1,TRBD2,NA,TGTGCCAGCAGCTCCGGGACTAGCGGGAGAGGTGGGCAGTTCTTC,CASSSGTSGRGGQFF
TRBV7-6,TRBJ1-5,NA,few,TGTGCCAGCAGCTTAGGAACGGATCAGCCCCAGCATTTT,CASSLGTDQPQHF
TRBV28,TRBJ2-1,NA,NA,TGTGCCAGCAGTTTAATGGGGAGCTCCTACAATGAGCAGTTCTTC,CASSLMGSSYNEQFF
TRBV7-3,TRBJ2-2,TRBD2,once,TGTGCCAGCAGCGATTCCGGACTAGCGGGAGTTACCGGGGAGCTGTTTTTT,CASSDSGLAGVTGELFF
TRBV6-1,TRBJ2-7,NA,once,TGTGCCAGCAGTGAATTGGGGGCTACCTACGAGCAGTACTTC,CASSELGATYEQYF
TRBV15,TRBJ2-5,NA,NA,TGTGCCACCAGCAGAGATAGGAACCAAGAGACCCAGTACTTC,CATSRDRNQETQYF
TRBV5-4,TRBJ2-1,TRBD2,NA,TGTGCCAGCAGCTTGGAGCCTAGCGGGAGCTCCTACAATGAGCAGTTCTTC,CASSLEPSGSSYNEQFF
TRBV2,TRBJ2-1,TRBD2,NA,TGTGCCAGCAGTGAGGCTAGCGGGCCCCGTTCCCCCAATGAGCAGTTCTTC,CASSEASGPRSPNEQFF
TRBV19,TRBJ2-7,TRBD2,NA,TGTGCCAGTAGTGGGTTTAGCGGGCTAAACTCCTACGAGCAGTACTTC,CASSGFSGLNSYEQYF
TRBV23-1,TRBJ2-1,NA,NA,TGCGCCAGCGTCGAGGTGAAGGGTCAATACAATGAGCAGTTCTTC,CASVEVKGQYNEQFF
TRBV9,TRBJ2-5,TRBD2,NA,TGTGCCAGCAGCTCAACTAGCGGGAGTTGGGAGACCCAGTACTTC,CASSSTSGSWETQYF
TRBV27,TRBJ2-7,TRBD2,NA,TGTGCCAGCAGAAACCAAGGACTAGCGGGATTCTACGAGCAGTACTTC,CASRNQGLAGFYEQYF
TRBV10-3,TRBJ1-1,NA,NA,TGTGCCATCAGTAGGCCGCAGGGCAACGGTGAAGCTTTCTTT,CAISRPQGNGEAFF
TRBV18,TRBJ1-2,TRBD1,NA,TGTGCCAGCTCACCCGCGGGACAGGGGCTTTTAGGGAACTATGGCTACACCTTC,CASSPAGQGLLGNYGYTF
TRBV28,TRBJ1-1,NA,once,TGTGCCAGCAGTTTAGGTTACACTGAAGCTTTCTTT,CASSLGYTEAFF